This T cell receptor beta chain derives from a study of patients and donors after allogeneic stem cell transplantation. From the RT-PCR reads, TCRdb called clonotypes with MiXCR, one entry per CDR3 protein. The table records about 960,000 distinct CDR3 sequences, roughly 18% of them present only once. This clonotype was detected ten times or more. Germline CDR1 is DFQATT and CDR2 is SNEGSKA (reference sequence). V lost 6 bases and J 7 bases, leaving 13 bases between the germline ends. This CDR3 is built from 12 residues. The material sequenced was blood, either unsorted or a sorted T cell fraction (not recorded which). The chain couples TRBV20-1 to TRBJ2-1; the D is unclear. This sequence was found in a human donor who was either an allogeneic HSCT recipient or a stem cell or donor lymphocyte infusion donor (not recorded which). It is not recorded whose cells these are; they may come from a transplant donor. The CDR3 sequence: CSAPLDSNEQFF. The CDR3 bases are TGCAGTGCCCCACTCGATTCTAATGAGCAGTTCTTC.